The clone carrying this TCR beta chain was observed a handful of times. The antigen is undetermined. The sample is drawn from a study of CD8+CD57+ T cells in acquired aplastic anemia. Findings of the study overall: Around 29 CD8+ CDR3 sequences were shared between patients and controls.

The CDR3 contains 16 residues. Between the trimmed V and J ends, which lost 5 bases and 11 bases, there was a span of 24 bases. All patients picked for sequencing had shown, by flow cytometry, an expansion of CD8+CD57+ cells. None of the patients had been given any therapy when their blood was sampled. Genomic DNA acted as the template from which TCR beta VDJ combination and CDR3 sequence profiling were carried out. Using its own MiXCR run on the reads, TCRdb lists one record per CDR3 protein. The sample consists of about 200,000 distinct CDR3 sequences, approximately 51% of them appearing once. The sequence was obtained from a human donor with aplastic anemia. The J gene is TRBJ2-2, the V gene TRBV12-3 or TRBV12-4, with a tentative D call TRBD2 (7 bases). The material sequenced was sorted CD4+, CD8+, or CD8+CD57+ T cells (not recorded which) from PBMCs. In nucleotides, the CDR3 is TGTGCCAGCAGTCAGAGGGGGGGGGGACCAAGTGGCGAGCTGTTTTTT. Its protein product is CASSQRGGGPSGELFF.